These 27 T cell receptor beta chains share one sample of origin, sequenced in a study of shared clonotypes between healthy human individuals. Naive CD8 cells lacked CD45RO and underwent positive selection for CCR7, leaving out terminally differentiated effector memory CD45RA+ cells. The protocol was immunoSEQ multiplex PCR, while the TCRdb copy is restricted to in-frame clones and leaves out a portion. Of 660,000 or so clones listed, roughly 96% are singletons. Sequenced material: naive CD8+ T cells sorted from blood. All receptors come from a woman under 40 in good health.

This sequence joins TRBV28 and TRBJ2-7; weak D call: TRBD1 (6 bases). Germline CDR1 reads MDHEN; CDR2 reads SYDVKM. The CDR3 contains 14 residues. The V and J ends lost 5 bases and 1 base respectively, with 12 bases between them. The CDR3 here is CASSNDRFSYEQYF. The DNA for the CDR3 is TGTGCCAGCAGTAACGACAGGTTTTCCTACGAGCAGTACTTC.

The chain combines TRBV7-8 with TRBJ1-1, with 7 nucleotides matching TRBD1. The junction had 8 bases not matched to a gene; V was cut back by 5 bases and J by 5 bases. This CDR3 has 14 residues. The germline gives CDR1 SGHVS, CDR2 FQNEAQ. The CDR3 is CASSVSGGGTEAFF. The CDR3 region has the DNA TGTGCCAGCAGCGTTTCAGGGGGTGGAACTGAAGCTTTCTTT.

This clone is a singleton in its sample. The chain has TRBV27 and TRBJ2-7; D not resolved. Germline V gene sequence: CDR1 MNHEY, CDR2 SMNVEV (reference sequence). This CDR3 contains 14 residues. V gave up 5 bases and J gave up 2 bases, with 13 bases separating them. The chain's CDR3 is CASSPMGLTYEQYF. In DNA, the CDR3 is TGTGCCAGCAGTCCTATGGGCCTAACCTACGAGCAGTACTTC.

V is TRBV1 and J is TRBJ1-2. TRBV1 is described as a pseudogene. The CDR3 is made up of 10 amino acids. The CDR3 spells CVRKTYGYTF. CDR3 nucleotides: TGCGTGCGAAAGACCTATGGCTACACCTTC.

On this clone: In the same sample, other DNA sequences code for this CDR3. The gene calls are TRBV5-4 and TRBJ2-7, with a possible D match to TRBD2 (6 bases). V was cut by 4 bases and J by 3 bases, with 11 bases left in between. The CDR3 is 13 residues long. Germline V gene sequence: CDR1 SGHNT, CDR2 YYREEE (reference sequence). CDR3 bases: TGTGCCAGCAGCCTTACTAGCAGCTACGAGCAGTACTTC. Protein product: CASSLTSSYEQYF.

The chain carries TRBV7-2 and TRBJ2-1; 7 positions agree with TRBD2. The CDR3 extends over 14 amino acids. V was clipped by 5 bases and J by 1 base; unmatched bases: 2. Germline CDR1 SGHTA, CDR2 FQGNSA. DNA for the CDR3: TGTGCCAGCAGCGATAGCGGGTCCTACAATGAGCAGTTCTTC. Protein product: CASSDSGSYNEQFF.

The V gene is TRBV10-2, the J gene TRBJ1-2, with TRBD1 identical over 9 bases. The length of the CDR3 is 13 residues. Per germline, CDR1 WSHSY and CDR2 SAAADI. The V and J ends lost 10 bases and 4 bases, in that order; junction bases with no gene match: 7. CDR3 sequence (DNA): TGCGCCATCCCGGACAGGGGCGGCTATGGCTACACCTTC. Protein sequence: CAIPDRGGYGYTF.

This chain uses TRBV13 with TRBJ2-7; TRBD2 aligns across 8 bases. This CDR3 region has 15 residues. CDR1 and CDR2 from the germline V gene are PRHDT and FYEKMQ (reference sequence). V trimming: 2 bases; J trimming: 2 bases; junction bases outside the gene matches: 5. CDR3 coding DNA: TGTGCCAGCAGCTTACTCGCGGGAGGCCCCTACGAGCAGTACTTC. Encoded protein: CASSLLAGGPYEQYF.

The chain employs TRBV2 and TRBJ2-1; D not certain. This CDR3 is built from 14 residues. V lost 7 bases, J lost 7 bases, and 17 bases lay in between. Germline V lookup: CDR1 SNHLY, CDR2 FYNNEI. CDR3 DNA: TGTGCCAGCACCGGCCGGTTGCCCCCAAATGAGCAGTTCTTC. This gives the protein CASTGRLPPNEQFF.

Turning to this clone: Other DNA sequences in this specimen translate into the identical CDR3. The chain recombines TRBV28 with TRBJ2-7; D is unresolved. The length of the CDR3 is 12 residues. Germline V gene lookup returns CDR1 MDHEN and CDR2 SYDVKM. V dropped 3 bases and J dropped 4 bases, with 7 bases sitting between them. The CDR3 here is CASSFSGYEQYF. The CDR3 nucleotides are TGTGCCAGCAGTTTCTCCGGGTACGAGCAGTACTTC.

The DNA of the CDR3 is TGTGCCAGCAGCTTAGAGGGGGTCCCGAACACTGAAGCTTTCTTT. Amino acids: CASSLEGVPNTEAFF. This rearrangement joins TRBV11-2 to TRBJ1-1; TRBD1 might be the D (5 bases). This CDR3 comprises 15 residues. Germline V gene sequence: CDR1 SGHAT, CDR2 FQNNGV. With 0 bases removed from V and 1 base from J, the gap between germline ends came to 9 bases.

The V call is TRBV6-6, the J call TRBJ2-5; D is unresolved. The end of the DNA is better explained by TRBJ2-7, so the J call may be wrong. CDR1 and CDR2 (germline): MNHNY, SVGAGI (reference sequence). The CDR3 consists of 12 residues. As DNA, the CDR3 is TGTGCCGCGGCGGACCTTTCGTACGAGCAGTACTTC. Translation gives CAAADLSYEQYF.

The chain recombines TRBV7-6 with TRBJ1-1; D is undetermined. The ends were cut back, 2 bases at V and 0 bases at J, with 10 bases in the middle. The CDR3 is 15 amino acids. Germline CDR1 reads SGHVS; CDR2 reads FNYEAQ. The CDR3 DNA is TGTGCCAGCAGCTTAATTCAAGCTTTGAACACTGAAGCTTTCTTT. This codes for CASSLIQALNTEAFF.

V gene TRBV27 combines with J gene TRBJ2-7; a weak D match, TRBD1 (5 bases). The CDR3 totals 13 residues. Looked up from germline, CDR1 is MNHEY and CDR2 is SMNVEV (reference sequence). The V end lost 5 bases, the J end lost 2 bases, and 10 bases lay between the germline ends. CDR3 sequence: CASSPDSAYEQYF. DNA of the CDR3: TGTGCCAGCAGTCCCGACAGTGCCTACGAGCAGTACTTC.

This chain links TRBV28 with TRBJ2-5; tentatively, D is TRBD1 (5 bases). V lost 5 bases to trimming and J lost 5 bases, with 15 bases between them. CDR3 length equals 14 residues. Germline V gene sequence: CDR1 MDHEN, CDR2 SYDVKM. The CDR3 region has the DNA TGTGCCAGCAGTCCAGGGTTACAAGGGGAGACCCAGTACTTC. It is translated as CASSPGLQGETQYF. Filled out from reference TRBV28 and TRBJ2-5, the complete variable domain reads DVKVTQSSRYLVKRTGEKVFLECVQDMDHENMFWYRQDPGLGLRLIYFSYDVKMKEKGDIPEGYSVSREKKERFSLILESASTNQTSMYLCASSPGLQGETQYFGPGTRLLVL.

This chain connects TRBV4-1 to TRBJ1-1, with 8 nucleotides matching TRBD1. CDR3 length equals 15 residues. The germline V gene has CDR1 MGHRA and CDR2 YSYEKL. The V gene end was trimmed by 3 bases and the J gene end by 3 bases; junction bases not matched to a gene: 6. The CDR3 sequence is CASSQTGEGYTEAFF. The CDR3 nucleotides are TGCGCCAGCAGCCAGACAGGGGAAGGGTACACTGAAGCTTTCTTT.

The genes are TRBV2 and TRBJ2-7; D not certain. V shed 7 bases and J shed 0 bases, with 10 bases lying between them. The CDR3 contains 13 residues. CDR1 SNHLY and CDR2 FYNNEI come from the germline V gene. The DNA of the CDR3 is TGTGCCAGCATAAGCGCAAGCTCCTACGAGCAGTACTTC. Translating it yields CASISASSYEQYF.

This sequence joins TRBV27 and TRBJ2-7; 10 bases map to TRBD1. The CDR3 length is 15 residues. Germline-derived CDR1 and CDR2 are MNHEY and SMNVEV (reference sequence). The V and J ends lost 2 bases and 4 bases, in that order; junction bases with no gene match: 5. The CDR3 DNA is TGTGCCAGCAGTTTAATGGGACAGGGGTGGTACGAGCAGTACTTC. Translating it yields CASSLMGQGWYEQYF.

V and J are TRBV19 and TRBJ2-7, with TRBD2 matching 8 bases. Germline assignment: CDR1 LNHDA and CDR2 SQIVND (reference sequence). This CDR3 has 15 residues. J lost 4 bases, V lost 1 base, and 6 bases had no gene match. CDR3 nucleotides: TGTGCCAGTAGTATAGGCCCCAGCGGGAGTTACGAGCAGTACTTC. Translated: CASSIGPSGSYEQYF.

The V and J genes are TRBV27 and TRBJ2-1; 9 nucleotides agree with TRBD2. After removal of 6 bases from V and 7 bases from J, the junction contained 16 bases not matched to a gene. The CDR3 length is 17 residues. CDR1 is MNHEY and CDR2 is SMNVEV in the germline V gene (reference sequence). The CDR3: CASSPTGGGAGFNEQFF. In DNA form, the CDR3 reads TGTGCCAGCAGCCCTACAGGCGGGGGGGCAGGTTTTAATGAGCAGTTCTTC.

The V gene is TRBV19, the J gene TRBJ2-5, with D perhaps matching TRBD1 (5 bases). The assigned J gene may be wrong: the sequence end matches TRBJ2-7 better. The CDR3 is 14 amino acids. Germline lookup yields CDR1 LNHDA and CDR2 SQIVND (reference sequence). The CDR3 loop is CASSIGQGNYEQYF. The CDR3 DNA reads as TGTGCCAGTAGTATAGGGCAGGGCAATTACGAGCAGTACTTC.

The chain recombines TRBV11-2 with TRBJ1-2, with D hard to call. The CDR3 totals 11 residues. Germline V gene lookup returns CDR1 SGHAT and CDR2 FQNNGV. Trimming stripped 4 bases from V and 10 bases from J, with 10 bases between. The CDR3 loop is CASSSTLSYTF. The CDR3 nucleotides read TGTGCCAGCAGCTCAACTCTTTCCTACACCTTC.

V and J are TRBV5-6 and TRBJ2-5, with D unclear. V lost 0 bases and J 3 bases, leaving 9 bases between the germline ends. The CDR3 has 14 amino acids. The V gene's germline CDR1 is SGHDT and CDR2 YYEEEE. CDR3 amino acids: CASSLAATEETQYF. CDR3 nucleotide sequence: TGTGCCAGCAGCTTGGCCGCCACGGAAGAGACCCAGTACTTC.

The chain uses TRBV5-1 and TRBJ2-3, with a weak D call TRBD2 (5 bases). Looked up from germline, CDR1 is SGHRS and CDR2 is YFSETQ. This CDR3 is 13 amino acids long. Trimming cost V 4 bases and J 6 bases, with 12 bases left between them. This chain's CDR3 is CASSSGPSDTQYF. DNA for the CDR3: TGCGCCAGCAGCAGCGGCCCTTCCGATACGCAGTATTTT.

This chain uses TRBV7-9 with TRBJ1-1; tentatively, D is TRBD1 (5 bases). This CDR3 is 13 amino acids long. Trimming shortened V by 7 bases and J by 4 bases, and 13 bases separated the two germline ends. Germline V gene data show CDR1 as SEHNR and CDR2 as FQNEAQ (reference sequence). The DNA of the CDR3 is TGTGCCAGCATACTAGGGGAGGGCACTGAAGCTTTCTTT. Translation gives CASILGEGTEAFF.

The chain uses TRBV28 and TRBJ2-7, with D possibly TRBD1 on 6 matching bases. The CDR3 has 12 residues. Germline CDR1 and CDR2: MDHEN and SYDVKM. V was clipped by 6 bases and J by 2 bases, with 8 bases between them. CDR3 sequence reads: CASSWDTYEQYF. As DNA, the CDR3 is TGTGCCAGCAGCTGGGACACCTACGAGCAGTACTTC.

The chain has TRBV11-2 and TRBJ2-7, with 12 bases fitting TRBD1. In germline, CDR1 is SGHAT, CDR2 FQNNGV. The trim removed 4 bases at V and 5 bases at J, leaving 3 bases unmatched. The CDR3 sequence is 14 residues long. The CDR3 DNA reads as TGTGCCAGCAGCTCCGGGACAGGGGGCCACGAGCAGTACTTC. Its translation: CASSSGTGGHEQYF.